The entry that follows covers one T cell receptor (beta chain) sequence. This record comes from a study of CDR3 diversity in severe acne. TCRdb reprocessed the PCR reads via MiXCR and lists one record per CDR3 protein. Of more than 85,000 distinct CDR3 sequences in the sample, about half were seen once. This clonotype originated in a male donor with acne. The sequenced material came from blood.

CDR3 sequence (DNA): TGTGCCAGCAGCGTCGGGTCCAGGGACGGTGAAGCTTTCTTT. Translating gives CASSVGSRDGEAFF. The V gene is TRBV13, the J gene TRBJ1-1; tentatively, D is TRBD1 (5 bases). CDR3 length: 14 residues. CDR1 PRHDT and CDR2 FYEKMQ come from the germline V gene (reference sequence). Trimming took off 5 bases at V and 7 bases at J, with 17 bases between the two ends.